Detailed here is one T cell receptor (beta chain). The sample originates from a study of T cell changes during pregnancy in multiple sclerosis. Using immunoSEQ multiplex PCR, the repertoire was profiled, and TCRdb retains in-frame clones only, with some absent. The table includes around 60,000 clones, about 96% detected once. The sequences come from CD8+ T cells from peripheral blood mononuclear cells, collected after pregnancy. The receptor was derived from a female donor with multiple sclerosis, enrolled in a pregnancy study.

CDR3 protein: CASSLLLNTEAFF. The CDR3 nucleotides read TGTGCCAGCAGTTTACTGTTGAACACTGAAGCTTTCTTT. The rearrangement links TRBV28 to TRBJ1-1, with no clear D. Germline assignment: CDR1 MDHEN and CDR2 SYDVKM. This CDR3 has 13 residues. Trimming pared 2 bases from V and 0 bases from J, leaving 4 bases between.